This TCR beta chain was obtained from a study of T cell changes during pregnancy in multiple sclerosis. V lost 0 bases and J lost 3, with 12 bases in between. The CDR3 has 15 amino acids. CDR1 and CDR2 (germline): MNHEY, SMNVEV (reference sequence). Only in-frame clones appear in the TCRdb table, and some are missing; sequencing was by immunoSEQ multiplex PCR. The sample gives about 55,000 clones, 80% to 90% of which show up once; roughly 0.54% is in the top ten. Sequenced material: CD4+ T cells from peripheral blood mononuclear cells, taken in the first trimester of pregnancy. This chain uses TRBV27 with TRBJ2-7; the D gene is possibly TRBD2 (6 bases). The clonotype was recovered from a female donor with multiple sclerosis, enrolled in a pregnancy study. The CDR3 DNA sequence: TGTGCCAGCAGTTTATCGAGGGAGGTCCTCTACGAGCAGTACTTC. Translating it yields CASSLSREVLYEQYF.